These T cell receptor beta chains were read from a single sample in a study of T cell responses to AZD1222 COVID-19 vaccine. Repertoires were generated with immunoSEQ multiplex PCR, while TCRdb's copy carries only in-frame clones and drops some. The sample has some 130,000 clones; 90% to 95% are singletons. The starting material was peripheral blood, obtained on day 0 of AZD1222 vaccination. The source is an adult in good health. CDR3s leave out the opening cysteine and the closing phenylalanine or tryptophan. The order of the fields is J gene, V gene, CDR3 protein.

J: TRBJ2-3
V: TRBV25-1
CDR3: ASSVTGGDTQY

J: TRBJ1-3
V: TRBV19
CDR3: ASTGLRGGREGNTIY

J: TRBJ2-7
V: TRBV15
CDR3: ATSRDGGGTGKGEQY

J: TRBJ1-6
V: TRBV3-1/TRBV3-2
CDR3: ASSPRDGYNSPLH

J: TRBJ2-7
V: TRBV13
CDR3: ASSFGRDSYEQY

J: TRBJ2-1
V: TRBV19
CDR3: ASRLAGSAHEQF

J: TRBJ1-2
V: TRBV7-9
CDR3: ASSLALGRTPNYGYT

J: TRBJ2-1
V: TRBV5-1
CDR3: ASSLQDSYNEQF

J: TRBJ1-1
V: TRBV6-5
CDR3: ASSYRTVGNTEAF

J: TRBJ1-2
V: TRBV9
CDR3: ASSPRTGPYGYT

J: TRBJ1-3
V: TRBV16
CDR3: ASSQSRDRAGNTIY

J: TRBJ2-7
V: TRBV6-5
CDR3: ASSYSKFFGYEQY

J: TRBJ1-1
V: TRBV3-1/TRBV3-2
CDR3: ASSPNLRGNTEAF

J: TRBJ1-1
V: TRBV5-5
CDR3: ASADYNRGFTEAF

J: TRBJ2-7
V: TRBV6-5
CDR3: ASSYGQNAYEQY

J: TRBJ1-4
V: TRBV19
CDR3: ASSRTVANEKLF

J: TRBJ1-1
V: TRBV5-1
CDR3: ASSSGNTEAF

J: TRBJ1-5
V: TRBV19
CDR3: ASSFLQGSNQPQH

J: TRBJ1-6
V: TRBV4-2
CDR3: ASSRPEGQGYSPLH

J: TRBJ1-2
V: TRBV9
CDR3: ASSVGPGGTYGYT

J: TRBJ2-2
V: TRBV6-5
CDR3: ASTPSGRLSGELF

J: TRBJ1-5
V: TRBV19
CDR3: ASSHWGGRQPQH

J: TRBJ1-2
V: TRBV5-8
CDR3: ASSLGIFTGYT

J: TRBJ2-3
V: TRBV7-9
CDR3: ASSFIAIDTQY

J: TRBJ1-4
V: TRBV6-5
CDR3: ATADRVNEKLF

J: TRBJ1-6
V: TRBV7-8
CDR3: ASSVPGQLNSPLH

J: TRBJ2-3
V: TRBV5-1
CDR3: ASSLAPRKHTDTQY

J: TRBJ2-1
V: TRBV15
CDR3: ATSFERTLVSYNEQF

J: TRBJ2-1
V: TRBV5-4
CDR3: ASSLRGEQF

J: TRBJ1-2
V: TRBV18
CDR3: ASSPTGPGDGYT

J: TRBJ1-1
V: TRBV15
CDR3: ATSRRENTEAF

J: TRBJ2-2
V: TRBV2
CDR3: ASVFGKRTGELF

J: TRBJ2-1
V: TRBV12-5
CDR3: ASGLVHFGGRDEQF

J: TRBJ1-2
V: TRBV5-5
CDR3: ASSTPDRYGYT

J: TRBJ1-3
V: TRBV30
CDR3: ASSGTPQNTIY

J: TRBJ1-6
V: TRBV29-1
CDR3: SVRPGYNSPLH

J: TRBJ2-1
V: TRBV5-4
CDR3: ASSLWTSGSIEQF

J: TRBJ2-7
V: TRBV4-1
CDR3: ASSRGQGAYEQY

J: TRBJ1-2
V: TRBV10-2
CDR3: ASSESRAPNYGYT

J: TRBJ2-2
V: TRBV5-8
CDR3: ASSLILALTGELF

J: TRBJ1-3
V: TRBV2
CDR3: ASSDAGANTIY

J: TRBJ1-1
V: TRBV5-1
CDR3: ASSLYGDAGGAF

J: TRBJ1-2
V: TRBV12-5
CDR3: ASGLPPQVLYGYT

J: TRBJ2-2
V: TRBV2
CDR3: ASSEQRDHTGELF

J: TRBJ2-5
V: TRBV5-1
CDR3: ASREAGVMETQY

J: TRBJ2-1
V: TRBV9
CDR3: ASSVEHRLAGYNEQF

J: TRBJ2-1
V: TRBV7-8
CDR3: ASSLVPTWEDLQF

J: TRBJ2-5
V: TRBV3-1/TRBV3-2
CDR3: ASSQDKLAGEIKETQY

J: TRBJ1-5
V: TRBV6-1
CDR3: ASSEIWFGQPQH

J: TRBJ1-1
V: TRBV7-3
CDR3: ASSFGPGRGEAF